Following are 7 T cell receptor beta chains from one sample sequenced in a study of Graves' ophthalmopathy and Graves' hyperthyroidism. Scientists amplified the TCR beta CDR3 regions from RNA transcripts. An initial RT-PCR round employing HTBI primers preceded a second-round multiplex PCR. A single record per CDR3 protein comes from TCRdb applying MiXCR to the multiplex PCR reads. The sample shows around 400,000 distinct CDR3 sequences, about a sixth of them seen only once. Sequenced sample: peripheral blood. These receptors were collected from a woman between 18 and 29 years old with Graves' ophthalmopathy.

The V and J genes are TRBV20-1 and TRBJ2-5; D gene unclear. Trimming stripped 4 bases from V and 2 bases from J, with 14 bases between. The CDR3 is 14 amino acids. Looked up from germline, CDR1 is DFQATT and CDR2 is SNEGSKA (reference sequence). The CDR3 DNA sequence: TGCAGTGCTACGGGTATGGGCAGACAAGAGACCCAGTACTTC. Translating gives CSATGMGRQETQYF.

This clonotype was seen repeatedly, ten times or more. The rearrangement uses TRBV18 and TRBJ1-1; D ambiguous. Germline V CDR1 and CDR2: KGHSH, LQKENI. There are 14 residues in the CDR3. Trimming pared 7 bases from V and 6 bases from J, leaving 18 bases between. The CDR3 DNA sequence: TGTGCCAGCTGGGTTGCCAGTTTGGGATCTGAAGCTTTCTTT. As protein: CASWVASLGSEAFF.

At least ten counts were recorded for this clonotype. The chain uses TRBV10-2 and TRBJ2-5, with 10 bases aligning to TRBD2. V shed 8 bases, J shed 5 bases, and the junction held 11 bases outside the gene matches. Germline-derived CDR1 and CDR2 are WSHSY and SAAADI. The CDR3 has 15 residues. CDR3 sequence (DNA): TGCGCCAGCGCCTCCGAGGGACTAGCGTGGGAGACCCAGTACTTC. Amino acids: CASASEGLAWETQYF.

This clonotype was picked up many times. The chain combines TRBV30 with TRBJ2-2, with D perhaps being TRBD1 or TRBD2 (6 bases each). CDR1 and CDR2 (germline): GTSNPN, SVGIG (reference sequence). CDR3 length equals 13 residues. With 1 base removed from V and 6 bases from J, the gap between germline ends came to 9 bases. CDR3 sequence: CAWSGGASGELFF. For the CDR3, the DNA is TGTGCCTGGAGTGGGGGGGCCTCCGGGGAGCTGTTTTTT.

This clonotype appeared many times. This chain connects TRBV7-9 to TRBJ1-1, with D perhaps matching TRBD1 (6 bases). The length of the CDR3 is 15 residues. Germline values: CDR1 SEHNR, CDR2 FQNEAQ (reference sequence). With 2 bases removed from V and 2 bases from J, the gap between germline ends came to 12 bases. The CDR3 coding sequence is TGTGCCAGCAGCTTATTGCAGGGGACCAACACTGAAGCTTTCTTT. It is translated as CASSLLQGTNTEAFF. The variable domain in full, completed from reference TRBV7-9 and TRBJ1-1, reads DTGVSQNPRHKITKRGQNVTFRCDPISEHNRLYWYRQTLGQGPEFLTYFQNEAQLEKSRLLSDRFSAERPKGSFSTLEIQRTEQGDSAMYLCASSLLQGTNTEAFFGQGTRLTVV.

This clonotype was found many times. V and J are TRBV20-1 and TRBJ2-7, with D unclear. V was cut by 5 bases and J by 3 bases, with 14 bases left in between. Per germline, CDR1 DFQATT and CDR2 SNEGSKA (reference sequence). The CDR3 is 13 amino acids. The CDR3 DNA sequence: TGCAGTGCTGCCTTGCCCCTTGGCTACGAGCAGTACTTC. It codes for CSAALPLGYEQYF.

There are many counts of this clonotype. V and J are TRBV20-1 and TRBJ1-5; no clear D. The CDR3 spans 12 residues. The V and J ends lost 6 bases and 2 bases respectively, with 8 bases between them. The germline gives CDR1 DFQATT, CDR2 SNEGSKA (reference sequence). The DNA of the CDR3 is TGCAGTGCGATTAGGGGCAATCAGCCCCAGCATTTT. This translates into CSAIRGNQPQHF.